The 27 T cell receptor beta chains below were found in one sample sequenced in a study of PD-L1 blockade in urothelial cancer. Only in-frame clones appear in the TCRdb table, and some are missing; sequencing was by immunoSEQ multiplex PCR. Of about 52,000 clones in the sample, roughly 80% were seen once. Sequencing used PBMCs, obtained around atezolizumab (anti-PD-L1) treatment. Receptor source: a man aged 65 to 79 with urothelial cancer.

This clone was counted once. The gene calls are TRBV5-1 and TRBJ1-4, with 7 positions matching TRBD1. The CDR3 extends over 16 amino acids. With V trimmed by 1 base and J by 5 bases, 8 bases remained unmatched. Germline V gene sequence: CDR1 SGHRS, CDR2 YFSETQ. The CDR3 DNA follows: TGCGCCAGCAGCTTGCGTAGGGACAGCAAGAATGAAAAACTGTTTTTT. This codes for CASSLRRDSKNEKLFF. Complete variable domain (other parts from reference TRBV5-1 and TRBJ1-4): KAGVTQTPRYLIKTRGQQVTLSCSPISGHRSVSWYQQTPGQGLQFLFEYFSETQRNKGNFPGRFSGRQFSNSRSEMNVSTLELGDSALYLCASSLRRDSKNEKLFFGSGTQLSVL.

The V and J genes are TRBV5-5 and TRBJ2-7; unclear D gene. The V end lost 2 bases, the J end lost 3 bases, and 6 bases lay between the germline ends. The CDR3 length is 12 residues. Germline V gives CDR1 SGHKS, CDR2 YYEKEE (reference sequence). The DNA of the CDR3 is TGTGCCAGCAGCTTAGCGATCTACGAGCAGTACTTC. Protein: CASSLAIYEQYF.

Remarks on this clone: Distinct nucleotide sequences in the sample also encode this CDR3. The rearrangement uses TRBV4-3 and TRBJ2-2; D is uncertain. Germline assignment: CDR1 LGHNA and CDR2 YSLEER. V was shortened by 1 base and J by 6 bases, with 6 bases between the two germline ends. The CDR3 is made up of 13 amino acids. The CDR3 spells CASSQVVPGELFF. CDR3 bases: TGCGCCAGCAGCCAAGTCGTCCCCGGGGAGCTGTTTTTT.

The rearrangement joins TRBV6-1 to TRBJ2-5; possibly TRBD1 for D (5 bases). CDR3 length equals 15 residues. Germline CDR1 reads MNHNS; CDR2 reads SASEGT. V was trimmed by 8 bases and J by 4 bases, leaving 20 bases between them. The CDR3 protein is CASRAMGQTGETQYF. As DNA, the CDR3 is TGTGCCAGCCGGGCCATGGGGCAAACTGGAGAGACCCAGTACTTC.

The rearrangement joins TRBV5-6 to TRBJ2-7; D may be TRBD1 (5 bases). V was pared by 3 bases and J by 3 bases, with 10 bases between. The CDR3 has 13 amino acids. Germline CDR1 is SGHDT and CDR2 is YYEEEE. The CDR3 sequence is CASSSRGFYEQYF. The DNA of the CDR3 is TGTGCCAGCAGCTCTAGGGGATTCTACGAGCAGTACTTC.

The chain carries TRBV9 and TRBJ2-2; 8 bases map to TRBD1. This CDR3 region has 14 residues. CDR1 SGDLS and CDR2 YYNGEE come from the germline V gene. After removal of 1 base from V and 8 bases from J, the junction contained 4 bases not matched to a gene. This CDR3 is CASSVQGAQGELFF. The CDR3 DNA is TGTGCCAGCAGCGTACAGGGGGCGCAGGGGGAGCTGTTTTTT. The whole variable domain, remainder taken from reference TRBV9 and TRBJ2-2, is DSGVTQTPKHLITATGQRVTLRCSPRSGDLSVYWYQQSLDQGLQFLIQYYNGEERAKGNILERFSAQQFPDLHSELNLSSLELGDSALYFCASSVQGAQGELFFGEGSRLTVL.

This chain uses TRBV13 with TRBJ1-4; TRBD1 matches at 7 bases. V dropped 4 bases and J dropped 5; count of bases not matched to a gene: 7. Germline V gene data show CDR1 as PRHDT and CDR2 as FYEKMQ (reference sequence). The CDR3 sequence is 15 residues long. CDR3 nucleotide sequence: TGTGCCAGCAGCTCCCGACAGGGTATAAATGAAAAACTGTTTTTT. As protein: CASSSRQGINEKLFF.

Only a few counts were recorded for this clone. The CDR3 spells CASSPRQGVDTGELFF. CDR3 coding DNA: TGTGCCAGCAGCCCACGACAGGGGGTCGACACCGGGGAGCTGTTTTTT. This chain links TRBV7-2 with TRBJ2-2; 9 nucleotides align to TRBD1. Germline trimming cut 5 bases from V and 3 bases from J; bases unmatched to any gene: 7. The germline gives CDR1 SGHTA, CDR2 FQGNSA. CDR3 size: 16 residues.

The table lists this clone with a count of one. V usage is TRBV5-6 and J usage is TRBJ2-4; 7 bases agree with TRBD1. This CDR3 has 14 residues. The germline CDR1 and CDR2 sequences are SGHDT and YYEEEE. Trimming removed 7 bases from V and 7 bases from J; junction bases left unmatched: 11. The CDR3 here is CASSRGRRSNIQYF. The CDR3 DNA is TGTGCCAGCTCGAGGGGGCGCAGGAGTAACATTCAGTACTTC.

The chain joins TRBV5-4 to TRBJ2-1, with 14 bases identical to TRBD2. CDR3 length equals 13 residues. Germline CDR1 reads SGHNT; CDR2 reads YYREEE (reference sequence). The ends lost 4 bases at V and 14 bases at J; junction bases unmatched: 5. The CDR3 DNA sequence: TGTGCCAGCAGCAAGACTAGCGGGGGGGGTGAGTTCTTC. This translates into CASSKTSGGGEFF.

The rearrangement uses TRBV6-1 and TRBJ1-2, with a weak D call TRBD1 (5 bases). Germline CDR1 reads MNHNS; CDR2 reads SASEGT. V gave up 2 bases and J gave up 3 bases, with 16 bases separating them. The CDR3 runs to 16 residues. The CDR3 sequence: CASSEIQALEYYGYTF. CDR3 in DNA: TGTGCCAGCAGTGAAATACAGGCTCTAGAGTACTATGGCTACACCTTC.

Only one count was recorded for this clone. V gene TRBV29-1 combines with J gene TRBJ1-1; TRBD1 matches 9 bases. The germline gives CDR1 SQVTM, CDR2 ANQGSEA. The length of the CDR3 is 12 residues. Unmatched junction bases numbered 3, after V lost 5 bases and J lost 5 bases. The CDR3 nucleotides are TGCAGCGTTTCACAGGGGGCAACTGAAGCTTTCTTT. Translated: CSVSQGATEAFF.

This chain connects TRBV7-9 to TRBJ2-2; no firm D call. The CDR3 consists of 13 residues. The germline CDR1 and CDR2 sequences are SEHNR and FQNEAQ (reference sequence). The ends were cut back, 7 bases at V and 0 bases at J, with 6 bases in the middle. CDR3 sequence: CASIRTNTGELFF. The CDR3 nucleotides read TGTGCCAGCATCAGAACGAACACCGGGGAGCTGTTTTTT. Looking up the rest from reference TRBV7-9 and TRBJ2-2 gives the full variable domain: DTGVSQNPRHKITKRGQNVTFRCDPISEHNRLYWYRQTLGQGPEFLTYFQNEAQLEKSRLLSDRFSAERPKGSFSTLEIQRTEQGDSAMYLCASIRTNTGELFFGEGSRLTVL.

This chain uses TRBV7-9 with TRBJ1-1; maybe TRBD1 (5 bases). Between the trimmed V and J ends, which lost 3 bases and 5 bases, there was a span of 13 bases. Germline V CDR1 and CDR2: SEHNR, FQNEAQ (reference sequence). The CDR3 spans 14 residues. In DNA, the CDR3 is TGTGCCAGCAGCTTCCCGGGGGGAAGTACTGAAGCTTTCTTT. Residues: CASSFPGGSTEAFF.

The chain combines TRBV7-2 with TRBJ2-5; D might be TRBD1 (7 bases). Per the germline V gene, CDR1 is SGHTA and CDR2 is FQGNSA. Deletions cut 3 bases from V and 3 bases from J, with 14 bases between. The CDR3 sequence is 15 residues long. CDR3 region: CASSFGQGEEETQYF. The CDR3 DNA sequence: TGTGCCAGCAGCTTCGGGCAGGGGGAGGAAGAGACCCAGTACTTC.

The chain carries TRBV5-4 and TRBJ2-1; 14 positions match TRBD2. V trimming: 5 bases; J trimming: 6 bases; junction bases outside the gene matches: 4. Germline CDR1 reads SGHNT; CDR2 reads YYREEE (reference sequence). The CDR3 is made up of 15 amino acids. Written as DNA, the CDR3 is TGTGCCAGCAGTCGGACTAGCGGGGGGCCCAATGAGCAGTTCTTC. It specifies CASSRTSGGPNEQFF.

The rearrangement joins TRBV5-5 to TRBJ1-6, with a possible D match to TRBD1 (6 bases). This CDR3 has 15 residues. Germline V gene lookup returns CDR1 SGHKS and CDR2 YYEKEE (reference sequence). The V gene lost 2 bases and the J gene lost 5 bases, with 11 bases spanning the gap. CDR3 nucleotides: TGTGCCAGCAGCTTAGACAGGTTTAATAATTCACCCCTCCACTTT. Translation: CASSLDRFNNSPLHF.

The rearrangement joins TRBV5-1 to TRBJ2-1, with 7 nucleotides matching TRBD1. V trimming: 4 bases; J trimming: 6 bases; junction bases outside the gene matches: 7. CDR3 length: 14 residues. The V gene's germline CDR1 is SGHRS and CDR2 YFSETQ. CDR3: CASSPNRQGNEQFF. For the CDR3, the DNA is TGCGCCAGCAGCCCCAACAGACAGGGCAATGAGCAGTTCTTC.

This clone was seen a single time. This chain connects TRBV4-1 to TRBJ1-5, with 11 bases that match TRBD1. The germline gives CDR1 MGHRA, CDR2 YSYEKL. The CDR3 consists of 18 residues. V trimming: 1 base; J trimming: 1 base; junction bases outside the gene matches: 6. CDR3: CASSQAGQGEVSNQPQHF. CDR3 in DNA: TGCGCCAGCAGCCAAGCGGGACAGGGGGAAGTGAGCAATCAGCCCCAGCATTTT.

The chain combines TRBV6-6 with TRBJ2-7; the D gene is possibly TRBD1 (6 bases). The CDR3 has 15 amino acids. Trimming removed 0 bases from V and 1 base from J, with 10 bases in between. Germline assignment: CDR1 MNHNY and CDR2 SVGAGI (reference sequence). The CDR3 loop is CASSYSSTGSYEQYF. Here the CDR3 DNA reads TGTGCCAGCAGTTACTCGTCTACAGGGTCCTACGAGCAGTACTTC.

The chain joins TRBV27 to TRBJ2-1, with TRBD2 matching over 9 bases. The CDR3 is 16 amino acids. J was trimmed by 7 bases and V by 5 bases; bases with no gene match: 12. CDR1 is MNHEY, CDR2 SMNVEV, per germline (reference sequence). The CDR3 loop is CASSPPSRGRGNEQFF. The CDR3 nucleotides are TGTGCCAGCAGTCCCCCCTCGCGCGGGAGGGGGAATGAGCAGTTCTTC.

V and J are TRBV6-1 and TRBJ2-5, with 12 bases lining up with TRBD2. The CDR3 has 15 amino acids. Trimming took 6 bases from V and 5 from J; bases not matched to a gene: 7. CDR1 is MNHNS and CDR2 is SASEGT in the germline V gene. The DNA for the CDR3 is TGTGCCAGCAGCGCTGGACTAGCGGGGTTGGAGACCCAGTACTTC. Amino acids: CASSAGLAGLETQYF.

This chain uses TRBV4-3 with TRBJ2-1; 7 positions agree with TRBD2. V was pared by 0 bases and J by 10 bases, with 6 bases of the junction left unmatched. The V gene's germline CDR1 is LGHNA and CDR2 YSLEER. The CDR3 is 14 amino acids. DNA for the CDR3: TGCGCCAGCAGCCAAGATGCTAGCGGAACAGAGCAGTTCTTC. Protein product: CASSQDASGTEQFF.

The V gene is TRBV18, the J gene TRBJ2-4, with D unclear. This CDR3 region has 13 residues. The V gene's germline CDR1 is KGHSH and CDR2 LQKENI. Trimming shortened V by 5 bases and J by 0 bases, and 5 bases separated the two germline ends. CDR3 bases: TGTGCCAGCTCAGAGTTAGCCAAAAACATTCAGTACTTC. Amino acids: CASSELAKNIQYF.

The chain carries TRBV5-1 and TRBJ1-5, with D hard to call. Per germline, CDR1 SGHRS and CDR2 YFSETQ. CDR3 length equals 13 residues. The V end was cut by 4 bases, the J end by 5 bases, with 10 bases between. The CDR3: CASSLDLDQPQHF. DNA of the CDR3: TGCGCCAGCAGCCTGGATCTAGATCAGCCCCAGCATTTT.

The rearrangement joins TRBV5-4 to TRBJ2-5; perhaps TRBD1 as D (5 bases). The germline gives CDR1 SGHNT, CDR2 YYREEE (reference sequence). Trimming removed 0 bases at V and 1 base at J, with 13 bases between. The CDR3 covers 16 residues. Here the CDR3 DNA reads TGTGCCAGCAGCTTGGGCGGTTCGACAGCCCAAGAGACCCAGTACTTC. This sequence encodes CASSLGGSTAQETQYF.

This sequence joins TRBV4-3 and TRBJ1-2; the D gene is possibly TRBD1 (5 bases). The germline V and J ends were trimmed by 1 base and 8 bases, with 23 bases remaining between them. This CDR3 spans 17 amino acids. The germline gives CDR1 LGHNA, CDR2 YSLEER. The chain's CDR3 is CASSQVTGGASRRGYTF. The CDR3 bases are TGCGCCAGCAGCCAAGTAACCGGAGGGGCCTCCCGGAGGGGCTACACCTTC.